This T cell receptor (beta chain) was documented in a study of Graves' ophthalmopathy and Graves' hyperthyroidism. The overall study: A follow-up of 18 months without ophthalmopathy meant that hyperthyroidism was stable.

RNA transcripts yielded amplified TCR beta CDR3 regions. Second-round multiplex PCR came after a first-round RT-PCR that employed HTBI primers. TCRdb reprocessed the multiplex PCR reads via MiXCR and lists one record per CDR3 protein. The sample lists approximately 1.2 million distinct CDR3 sequences; less than 45% were seen once. V was cut by 0 bases and J by 6 bases, with 10 bases left in between. The CDR3 runs 13 residues. Germline CDR1 reads SGDLS; CDR2 reads YYNGEE. In regard to this clonotype: Its matching antigen is unknown.

Findings and limits, study-wide: Blood shared most expanded thyroid clonotypes above 0.001 frequency.

J is TRBJ2-7 and V is TRBV9, with a possible D match to TRBD1 (6 bases). This TCR was recovered from an adult man with Graves' hyperthyroidism. The source material was peripheral blood or thyroid tissue (not recorded which). The CDR3 DNA reads as TGTGCCAGCAGCGTAGCCATACAGGGCGAGCAGTACTTC. Its translation: CASSVAIQGEQYF. Drawing the rest from reference TRBV9 and TRBJ2-7, the complete variable domain is DSGVTQTPKHLITATGQRVTLRCSPRSGDLSVYWYQQSLDQGLQFLIQYYNGEERAKGNILERFSAQQFPDLHSELNLSSLELGDSALYFCASSVAIQGEQYFGPGTRLTVT.